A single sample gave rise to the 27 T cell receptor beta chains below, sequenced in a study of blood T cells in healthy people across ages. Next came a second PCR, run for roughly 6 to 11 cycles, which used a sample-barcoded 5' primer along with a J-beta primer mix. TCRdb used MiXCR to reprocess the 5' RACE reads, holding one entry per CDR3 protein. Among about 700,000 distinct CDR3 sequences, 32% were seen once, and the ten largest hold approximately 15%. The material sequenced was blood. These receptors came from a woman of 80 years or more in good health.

CDR3 coding DNA: TGTGCCAGCAGTGAAGCGATAACGGAGACCCAGTACTTC. Translation: CASSEAITETQYF. The chain is built from TRBV6-1 and TRBJ2-7; D unclear. The J call may be incorrect, as the DNA end agrees better with TRBJ2-5. CDR1 and CDR2 (germline): MNHNS, SASEGT. This CDR3 has 13 amino acids.

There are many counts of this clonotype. The CDR3 spells CASSSTRRDSPLHF. CDR3 nucleotide sequence: TGTGCCAGCAGCTCTACTCGAAGAGATTCACCCCTCCACTTT. The V and J genes are TRBV6-6 and TRBJ1-6, with D unclear. The CDR3 extends over 14 amino acids. The V gene lost 6 bases and the J gene lost 8 bases, with 14 bases spanning the gap. Germline V gene data show CDR1 as MNHNY and CDR2 as SVGAGI (reference sequence).

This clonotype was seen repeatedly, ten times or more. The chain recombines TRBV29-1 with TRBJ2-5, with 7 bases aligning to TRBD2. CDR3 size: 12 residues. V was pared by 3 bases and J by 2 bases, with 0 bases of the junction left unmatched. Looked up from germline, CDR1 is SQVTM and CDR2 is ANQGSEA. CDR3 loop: CSVDGGQETQYF. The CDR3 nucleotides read TGCAGCGTTGACGGGGGGCAAGAGACCCAGTACTTC.

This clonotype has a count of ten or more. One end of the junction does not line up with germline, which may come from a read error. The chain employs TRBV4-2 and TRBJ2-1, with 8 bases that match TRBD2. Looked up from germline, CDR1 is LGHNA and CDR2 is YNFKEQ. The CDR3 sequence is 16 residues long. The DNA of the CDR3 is TGTGCCAGCAGCAAAGATCCGGTGCGGGCGGGGGGTGAGCAGTTCTTC. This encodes CASSKDPVRAGGEQFF.

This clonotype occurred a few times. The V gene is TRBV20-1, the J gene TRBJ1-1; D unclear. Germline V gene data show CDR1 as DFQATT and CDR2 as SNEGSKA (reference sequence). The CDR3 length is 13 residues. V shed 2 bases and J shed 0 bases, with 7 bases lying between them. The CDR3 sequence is CSARRLMNTEAFF. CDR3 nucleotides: TGCAGTGCTAGAAGACTGATGAACACTGAAGCTTTCTTT.

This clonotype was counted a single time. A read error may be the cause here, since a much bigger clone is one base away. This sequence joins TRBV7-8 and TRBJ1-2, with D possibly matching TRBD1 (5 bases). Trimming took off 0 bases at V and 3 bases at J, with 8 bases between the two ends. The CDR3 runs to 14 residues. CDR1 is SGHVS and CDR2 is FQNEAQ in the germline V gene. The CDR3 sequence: CASSLAKGDYGYTF. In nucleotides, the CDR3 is TGTGCCAGCAGCTTAGCGAAAGGGGACTATGGCTACACCTTC.

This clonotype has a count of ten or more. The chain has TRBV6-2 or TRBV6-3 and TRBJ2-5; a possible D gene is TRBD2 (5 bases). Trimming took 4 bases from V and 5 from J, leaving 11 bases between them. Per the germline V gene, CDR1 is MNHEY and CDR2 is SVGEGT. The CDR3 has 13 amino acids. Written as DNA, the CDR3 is TGTGCCAGCAGTTTCGGACTGATTGAGACCCAGTACTTC. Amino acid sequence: CASSFGLIETQYF.

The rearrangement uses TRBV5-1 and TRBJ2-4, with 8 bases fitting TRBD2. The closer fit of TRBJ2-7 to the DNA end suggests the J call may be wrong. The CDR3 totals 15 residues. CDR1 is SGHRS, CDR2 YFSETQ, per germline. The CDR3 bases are TGCGCCAGCAGCTATACGGGAGGGCCGTCCTACGAGCAGTACTTC. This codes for CASSYTGGPSYEQYF.

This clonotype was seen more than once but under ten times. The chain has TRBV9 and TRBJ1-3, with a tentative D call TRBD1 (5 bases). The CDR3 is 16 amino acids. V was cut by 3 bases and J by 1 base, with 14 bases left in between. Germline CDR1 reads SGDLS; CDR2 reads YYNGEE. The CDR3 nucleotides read TGTGCCAGCAGCGGACAATTGAAGGGGTCTGGAAACACCATATATTTT. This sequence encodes CASSGQLKGSGNTIYF.

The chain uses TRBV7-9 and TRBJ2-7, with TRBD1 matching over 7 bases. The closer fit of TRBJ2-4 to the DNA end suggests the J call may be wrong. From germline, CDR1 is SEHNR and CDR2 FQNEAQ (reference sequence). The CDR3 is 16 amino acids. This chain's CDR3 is CASSQGLHRGKNIQYF. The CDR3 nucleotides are TGTGCCAGCAGCCAGGGTCTCCACAGGGGCAAAAACATTCAGTACTTC.

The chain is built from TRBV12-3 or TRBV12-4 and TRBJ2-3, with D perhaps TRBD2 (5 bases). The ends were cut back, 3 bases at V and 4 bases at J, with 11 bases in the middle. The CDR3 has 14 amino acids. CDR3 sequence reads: CASSLSGSSDTQYF. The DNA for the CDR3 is TGTGCCAGCAGTTTGTCGGGGTCGTCAGATACGCAGTATTTT.

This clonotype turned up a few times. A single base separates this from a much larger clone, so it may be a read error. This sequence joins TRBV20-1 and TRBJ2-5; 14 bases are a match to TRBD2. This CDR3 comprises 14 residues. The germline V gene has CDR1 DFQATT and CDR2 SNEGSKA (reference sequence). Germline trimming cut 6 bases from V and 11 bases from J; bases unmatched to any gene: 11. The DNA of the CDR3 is TGCAGTGCCCAGACTAGCGGGGGGGCCGGGGAGCAGTACTTC. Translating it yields CSAQTSGGAGEQYF.

In DNA, the CDR3 is TGCAGTGCTAGAGATCCGGGGGGGGGACTCACGAACACTGAAGCTTTCTTT. Its protein product is CSARDPGGGLTNTEAFF. This chain links TRBV20-1 with TRBJ1-1; D possibly corresponds to TRBD1 (5 bases). With 0 bases removed from V and 1 base from J, the gap between germline ends came to 18 bases. Germline lookup yields CDR1 DFQATT and CDR2 SNEGSKA (reference sequence). The CDR3 sequence is 17 residues long.

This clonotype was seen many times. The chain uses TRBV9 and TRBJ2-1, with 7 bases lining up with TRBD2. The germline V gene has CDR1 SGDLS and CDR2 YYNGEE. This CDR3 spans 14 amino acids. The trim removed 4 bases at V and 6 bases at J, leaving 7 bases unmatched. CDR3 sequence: CASSLAAFSNEQFF. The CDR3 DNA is TGTGCCAGCAGCCTAGCGGCTTTTAGCAATGAGCAGTTCTTC.

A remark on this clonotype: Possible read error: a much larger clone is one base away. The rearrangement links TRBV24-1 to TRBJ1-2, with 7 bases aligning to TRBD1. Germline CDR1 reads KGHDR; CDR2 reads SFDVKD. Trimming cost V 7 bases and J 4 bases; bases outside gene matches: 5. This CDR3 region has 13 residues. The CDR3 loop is CATREGQAYGYTF. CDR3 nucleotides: TGTGCCACCAGGGAAGGACAGGCCTATGGCTACACCTTC.

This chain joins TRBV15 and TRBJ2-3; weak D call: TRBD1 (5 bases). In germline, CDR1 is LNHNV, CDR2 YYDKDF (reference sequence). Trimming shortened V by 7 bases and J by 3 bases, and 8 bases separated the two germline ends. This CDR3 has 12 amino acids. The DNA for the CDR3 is TGTGCCACCAACAGGCAAACAGATACGCAGTATTTT. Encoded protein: CATNRQTDTQYF.

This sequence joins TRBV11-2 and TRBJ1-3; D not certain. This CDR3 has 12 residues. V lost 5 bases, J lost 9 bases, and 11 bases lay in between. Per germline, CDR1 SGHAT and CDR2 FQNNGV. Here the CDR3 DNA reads TGTGCCAGCAGCGGTCTTCGGGGCACCATATATTTT. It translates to CASSGLRGTIYF.

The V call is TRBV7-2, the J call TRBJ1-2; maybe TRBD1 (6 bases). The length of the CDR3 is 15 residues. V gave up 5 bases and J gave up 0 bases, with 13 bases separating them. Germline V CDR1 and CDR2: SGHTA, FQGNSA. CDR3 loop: CASSPDRSANYGYTF. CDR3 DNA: TGTGCCAGCAGCCCCGACAGGTCCGCTAACTATGGCTACACCTTC. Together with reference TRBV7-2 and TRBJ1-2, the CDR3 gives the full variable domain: GAGVSQSPSNKVTEKGKDVELRCDPISGHTALYWYRQSLGQGLEFLIYFQGNSAPDKSGLPSDRFSAERTGGSVSTLTIQRTQQEDSAVYLCASSPDRSANYGYTFGSGTRLTVV.

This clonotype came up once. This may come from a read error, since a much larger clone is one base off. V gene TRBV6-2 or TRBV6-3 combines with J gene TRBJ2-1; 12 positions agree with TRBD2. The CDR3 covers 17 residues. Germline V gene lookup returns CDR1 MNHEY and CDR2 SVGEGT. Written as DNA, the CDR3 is TGTGCCAGCAGTTACCGGACTAGCGGGGTCAACTACACTGAGCAGTTCTTC. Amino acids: CASSYRTSGVNYTEQFF.

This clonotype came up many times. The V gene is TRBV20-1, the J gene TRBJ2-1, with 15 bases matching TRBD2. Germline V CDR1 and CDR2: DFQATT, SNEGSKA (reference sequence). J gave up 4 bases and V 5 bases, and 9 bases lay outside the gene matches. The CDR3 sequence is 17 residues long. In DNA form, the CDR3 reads TGCAGTGCTCCGGGACTAGCGGGGGGCCTACCTTACAATGAGCAGTTCTTC. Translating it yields CSAPGLAGGLPYNEQFF.

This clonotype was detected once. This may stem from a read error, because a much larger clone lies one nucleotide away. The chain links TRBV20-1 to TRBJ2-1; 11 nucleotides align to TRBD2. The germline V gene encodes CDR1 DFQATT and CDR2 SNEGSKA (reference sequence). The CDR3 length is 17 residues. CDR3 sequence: CSARRLAGTRIDNERFF. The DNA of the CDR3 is TGCAGTGCTCGTAGACTAGCGGGGACCAGAATTGACAATGAGCGGTTCTTC.

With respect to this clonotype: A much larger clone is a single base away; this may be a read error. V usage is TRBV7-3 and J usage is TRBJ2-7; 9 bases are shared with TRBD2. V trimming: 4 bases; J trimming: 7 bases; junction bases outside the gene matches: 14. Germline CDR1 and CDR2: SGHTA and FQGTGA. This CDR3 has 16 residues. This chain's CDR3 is CASSSRTSGRDNEQYF. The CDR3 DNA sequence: TGTGCCAGCAGCTCCCGAACTAGCGGGCGGGACAATGAGCAGTACTTC. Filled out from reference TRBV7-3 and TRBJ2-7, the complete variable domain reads GAGVSQTPSNKVTEKGKYVELRCDPISGHTALYWYRQSLGQGPEFLIYFQGTGAADDSGLPNDRFFAVRPEGSVSTLKIQRTERGDSAVYLCASSSRTSGRDNEQYFGPGTRLTVT.

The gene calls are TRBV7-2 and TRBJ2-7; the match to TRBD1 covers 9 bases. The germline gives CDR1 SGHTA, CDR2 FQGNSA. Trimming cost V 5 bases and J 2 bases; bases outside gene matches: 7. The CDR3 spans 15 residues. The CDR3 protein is CASSTGTGSPYEQYF. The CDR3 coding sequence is TGTGCCAGCAGCACGGGGACAGGGAGCCCCTACGAGCAGTACTTC.

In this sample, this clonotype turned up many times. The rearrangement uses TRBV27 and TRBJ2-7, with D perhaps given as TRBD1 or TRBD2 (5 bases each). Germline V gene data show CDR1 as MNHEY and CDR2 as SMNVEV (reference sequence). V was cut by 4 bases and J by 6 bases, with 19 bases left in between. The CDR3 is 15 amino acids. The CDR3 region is CASSSPGTYIFEQYF. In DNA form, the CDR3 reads TGTGCCAGCAGTTCGCCCGGGACGTATATTTTCGAGCAGTACTTC.

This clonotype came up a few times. The CDR3 sequence is CAISESGFGQTEAFF. The CDR3 DNA follows: TGTGCCATCAGTGAGTCCGGGTTTGGACAGACTGAAGCTTTCTTT. The chain employs TRBV10-3 and TRBJ1-1; tentatively, D is TRBD1 (6 bases). Germline V gives CDR1 ENHRY, CDR2 SYGVKD. Trimming cost V 0 bases and J 5 bases, with 13 bases left between them. The CDR3 contains 15 residues.

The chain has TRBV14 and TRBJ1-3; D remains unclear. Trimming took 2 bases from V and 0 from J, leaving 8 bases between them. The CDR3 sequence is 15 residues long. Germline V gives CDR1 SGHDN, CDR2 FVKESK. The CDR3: CASSQRTLSGNTIYF. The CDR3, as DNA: TGTGCCAGCAGCCAAAGGACCCTCTCTGGAAACACCATATATTTT.

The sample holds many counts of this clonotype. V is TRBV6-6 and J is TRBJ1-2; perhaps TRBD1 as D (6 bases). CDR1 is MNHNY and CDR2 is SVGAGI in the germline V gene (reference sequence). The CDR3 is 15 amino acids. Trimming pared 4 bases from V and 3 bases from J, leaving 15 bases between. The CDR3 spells CASSWARTEDYGYTF. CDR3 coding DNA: TGTGCCAGCAGTTGGGCCAGGACAGAGGACTATGGCTACACCTTC.